This record covers a single T cell receptor (beta chain). The clone's antigen remains unknown. No much larger clone is present one base from it, and per-base qualities are unavailable. The record originates from a study of T cells after posttransplantation cyclophosphamide (dated by TCRdb to 2016 to 2018). The study in broad terms: The study tracked T cell repertoire reconstitution by TRB sequencing after myeloablative bone marrow transplantation using posttransplantation cyclophosphamide as GVHD prophylaxis. Blood from all 35 or so PTCy patients who had 1-year posttransplant specimens underwent TRB sequencing. Antigen receptor sequencing was done on samples from some 34 PTCy-treated patients and from approximately 15 related bone marrow donors of those patients. Public TRB sequences were compared against a database of over 3,000 sequences linked to responses to pathogens, tumor antigens, self-antigens and alloantigens. Because TRA and TRB clonality correlated tightly in 9 samples, the subsequent TCR analyses were limited to TRB only. In 3 patients, TRB sequencing was also performed on up to 3 more blood samples taken 2 to 5.2 years after transplant, and in a handful of patients, pretransplant blood was also TRB-sequenced.

TRB sequencing used genomic DNA with the immunoSEQ assay at survey resolution or the hsTCRB kit. The published analysis was carried out like this. Initial read processing used immunoSEQ software, and repertoire analyses used the LymphoSeq R package. Clonality was computed as 1 minus normalized Shannon entropy, and a Gini coefficient was also calculated for each TRB dataset. To infer phenotypes in unsorted samples, TRB sequences from sorted subsets of the recipient or donor were mapped onto the unsorted samples of the same recipient. TCRdb carries this immuneACCESS record with in-frame sequences only. Its versions omit some clonotypes, under half of them owing to an unresolved V gene in the studies checked, with the rest unexplained. V and J calls and clone size are those listed in that table; D and trimming were worked out from the DNA. In all, the sample holds approximately 20,000 clones, and approximately 90% of those were seen once. Jointly, the top ten make up under 2% of the sample.

A control cohort of about 11 patients who had been given myeloablative marrow transplants with methotrexate plus a calcineurin inhibitor was sampled 1 year after transplant. Mononuclear cells from peripheral blood and bone marrow were separated by Ficoll-Hypaque density centrifugation and then cryopreserved. What the study reported, not specific to this receptor: Across the 45 patients, TRB clonality was highly associated with recipient CMV seropositivity and CMV reactivation, and diversity with PTCy was similar to that in the CNI/methotrexate controls. The TRB repertoires of T cells infiltrating skin or the GI tract showed only limited overlap with the TRB repertoires found in blood. Donor-recipient similarity was low at 1-2 months but increased during the first year, and donor CD8+ memory clones often dominated later blood repertoires.

The cysteine opens and the phenylalanine closes a CDR3 of 14 amino acids. Just CDR3 DNA is preserved here, 42 bases in frame from base 1. Relative to germline, V is 10 bases shorter and J is 0 bases shorter, with 16 bases between their ends. From a lookup of the germline V gene, CDR1 and CDR2 are MNHNS and SASEGT. The source is a female patient in her thirties or forties who received an allogeneic stem cell transplant from an unrelated donor, was CMV-positive, and had acute and chronic GVHD. Some T cells seen after a transplant may have their origin in the graft donor. The V gene is TRBV6-1 and the J gene is TRBJ2-7; possibly the D gene is TRBD1, per 6 matching bases. The input for sequencing was PBMCs, taken just over 350 days after allogeneic stem cell transplant with calcineurin inhibitor and methotrexate. The DNA reads as follows: TGTGCCACTCACAGGGAGTCGGTCTCCTACGAGCAGTACTTC. Translation gives CATHRESVSYEQYF.